These 27 T cell receptor beta chains were sequenced from one sample in a study of early T cells in non-severe SARS-CoV-2 infection. TCRdb re-analysed the 5' RACE reads in MiXCR, keeping a single row per CDR3 protein. The table lists tens of thousands of distinct CDR3 sequences, 8% to 9% of them singletons. Sequences were obtained from whole blood. These receptors were taken from an adult who was a healthcare worker with PCR-confirmed SARS-CoV-2 infection or an uninfected control (not recorded which).

This clonotype was detected many times. The rearrangement joins TRBV20-1 to TRBJ2-7; 10 bases are shared with TRBD2. Germline V gene lookup returns CDR1 DFQATT and CDR2 SNEGSKA (reference sequence). The CDR3 spans 15 residues. J was trimmed by 0 bases and V by 4 bases; bases with no gene match: 6. This chain's CDR3 is CSATAAGGSSYEQYF. Here the CDR3 DNA reads TGCAGTGCTACCGCAGCGGGAGGGAGCTCCTACGAGCAGTACTTC.

The V gene is TRBV19, the J gene TRBJ2-7, with TRBD1 as a possible D gene (6 bases). The V gene lost 5 bases and the J gene lost 5 bases, with 13 bases spanning the gap. The CDR3 consists of 13 residues. Germline V gives CDR1 LNHDA, CDR2 SQIVND (reference sequence). CDR3 DNA: TGTGCCAGTAGTTCATCACAGGGTGACGAGCAGTACTTC. Its protein product is CASSSSQGDEQYF.

The CDR3 loop is CASSLGPASGKVWQYF. The CDR3 region has the DNA TGTGCCAGCAGTTTGGGCCCGGCTAGCGGAAAGGTGTGGCAGTACTTC. The chain recombines TRBV27 with TRBJ2-7; TRBD2 agrees at 7 bases. The length of the CDR3 is 16 residues. V was clipped by 3 bases and J by 9 bases; unmatched bases: 17. Per the germline V gene, CDR1 is MNHEY and CDR2 is SMNVEV (reference sequence).

As to this clonotype: A much larger clonotype is one base distant, so this may be a read error. The V and J genes are TRBV7-9 and TRBJ2-1; D gene ambiguous. Trimming left V 5 bases short and J 1 base short, with 15 bases between. In germline, CDR1 is SEHNR, CDR2 FQNEAQ (reference sequence). The CDR3 extends over 16 amino acids. The CDR3, as DNA: TGTGCCAGCAGCCCCAAGAGGATGATGTCCTACAATGAGCAGTTCTTC. This translates into CASSPKRMMSYNEQFF.

The genes are TRBV7-8 and TRBJ2-3; possible D gene TRBD2, 6 bases. The V end lost 0 bases, the J end lost 0 bases, and 7 bases lay between the germline ends. The CDR3 contains 15 residues. Germline CDR1 SGHVS, CDR2 FQNEAQ. CDR3 sequence (DNA): TGTGCCAGCAGCTTAGCTAGCGGAAGCACAGATACGCAGTATTTT. Translated, it gives CASSLASGSTDTQYF.

There are many counts of this clonotype. The V call is TRBV11-2, the J call TRBJ2-7; unclear D gene. The germline V gene has CDR1 SGHAT and CDR2 FQNNGV. Trimming removed 1 base at V and 5 bases at J, with 9 bases between. The CDR3 length is 13 residues. The CDR3 sequence: CASSLASIHEQYF. CDR3 nucleotide sequence: TGTGCCAGCAGCTTAGCCAGTATACACGAGCAGTACTTC.

By share, this clonotype counts as medium-sized (0.01 to 0.1%). The chain uses TRBV25-1 and TRBJ1-5; TRBD1 is a possible D gene (5 bases). The germline V and J ends were trimmed by 3 bases and 7 bases, with 10 bases remaining between them. Germline assignment: CDR1 MGHDK and CDR2 SYGVNS. The CDR3 consists of 13 residues. The CDR3 coding sequence is TGTGCCAGCAGTGAGTCAGGGAACCAGCCCCAGCATTTT. Encoded protein: CASSESGNQPQHF.

This clonotype was seen at least ten times. The V and J genes are TRBV7-2 and TRBJ1-1, with D uncertain. The germline gives CDR1 SGHTA, CDR2 FQGNSA. CDR3 length equals 15 residues. Deletions cut 5 bases from V and 5 bases from J, with 18 bases between. CDR3 region: CASSRKRDGSTEAFF. In DNA form, the CDR3 reads TGTGCCAGCAGCAGGAAAAGGGATGGGTCGACTGAAGCTTTCTTT.

In its sample, this clonotype was seen many times. This chain connects TRBV6-5 to TRBJ1-1; D ambiguous. The germline V gene encodes CDR1 MNHEY and CDR2 SVGAGI. The CDR3 spans 13 residues. V was cut by 6 bases and J by 2 bases, with 10 bases left in between. This chain's CDR3 is CASSTVENTEAFF. CDR3 bases: TGTGCCAGCAGCACGGTGGAAAACACTGAAGCTTTCTTT.

The rearrangement joins TRBV14 to TRBJ2-3; TRBD1 or TRBD2 may be the D gene (5 bases each). Germline CDR1 is SGHDN and CDR2 is FVKESK. This CDR3 comprises 21 residues. Deletions cut 1 base from V and 4 bases from J, with 30 bases between. The CDR3 spells CASSQVLIPQGYVGTPDTQYF. The DNA of the CDR3 is TGTGCCAGCAGCCAAGTATTGATCCCCCAGGGTTACGTCGGGACCCCAGATACGCAGTATTTT.

This clonotype has at least ten counts. The chain uses TRBV10-3 and TRBJ2-5; 8 bases align to TRBD1. The V gene end was trimmed by 6 bases and the J gene end by 1 base; junction bases not matched to a gene: 7. The CDR3 covers 15 residues. Germline V gene sequence: CDR1 ENHRY, CDR2 SYGVKD. Here the CDR3 DNA reads TGTGCCATCAGCTCAGGACAGGGAGGCCAAGAGACCCAGTACTTC. It specifies CAISSGQGGQETQYF.

This clonotype was observed at least ten times. Relative to the germline gene, one junction end is altered; a read error may explain this. DNA for the CDR3: TGTGCTAGCAGCCCTACAGGGCCGGGGGAGACCCAGTACTTC. Its translation is CASSPTGPGETQYF. V is TRBV7-7 and J is TRBJ2-5, with a possible D match to TRBD1 (6 bases). CDR3 length: 14 residues. Per germline, CDR1 SSHAT and CDR2 FNYEAQ (reference sequence).

CDR3 DNA sequence: TGTGCCAGCAGTTTCCTTGGACTAGAAGGAGCTGTCTACAATGAGCAGTTCTTC. Its translation: CASSFLGLEGAVYNEQFF. The rearrangement uses TRBV28 and TRBJ2-1; TRBD2 matches at 7 bases. The V and J ends lost 3 bases and 3 bases, in that order; junction bases with no gene match: 14. The germline V gene has CDR1 MDHEN and CDR2 SYDVKM. The CDR3 is made up of 18 amino acids. The full variable domain, with the rest looked up from reference TRBV28 and TRBJ2-1, is DVKVTQSSRYLVKRTGEKVFLECVQDMDHENMFWYRQDPGLGLRLIYFSYDVKMKEKGDIPEGYSVSREKKERFSLILESASTNQTSMYLCASSFLGLEGAVYNEQFFGPGTRLTVL.

This clonotype was detected many times. The rearrangement links TRBV11-2 to TRBJ2-1; perhaps TRBD2 as D (6 bases). The CDR3 length is 16 residues. Trimming removed 5 bases from V and 3 bases from J, with 17 bases in between. CDR1 is SGHAT, CDR2 FQNNGV, per germline. CDR3 nucleotides: TGTGCCAGCAGCCCCCAAGGGAGCGGGCACTACAATGAGCAGTTCTTC. Protein product: CASSPQGSGHYNEQFF.

Ten or more counts support this clonotype. The chain is built from TRBV6-2 or TRBV6-3 and TRBJ2-3; D assignment may be TRBD1 or TRBD2 (5 bases each). The CDR3 contains 14 residues. The ends were cut back, 6 bases at V and 7 bases at J, with 17 bases in the middle. Germline V gene lookup returns CDR1 MNHEY and CDR2 SVGEGT. CDR3 in DNA: TGTGCCAGCAGCCGCCGGGGCGGCGTGAATACGCAGTATTTT. This gives the protein CASSRRGGVNTQYF.

The chain couples TRBV7-2 to TRBJ2-3; no definite D call. In germline, CDR1 is SGHTA, CDR2 FQGNSA. Between the trimmed V and J ends, which lost 3 bases and 4 bases, there was a span of 5 bases. CDR3 length: 12 amino acids. The CDR3 DNA is TGTGCCAGCAGCTTTATCCCAGATACGCAGTATTTT. Translation gives CASSFIPDTQYF.

At least ten counts were recorded for this clonotype. The V call is TRBV6-2 or TRBV6-3, the J call TRBJ2-3; 12 bases are a match to TRBD2. The CDR3 is 14 amino acids. Unmatched junction bases numbered 7, after V lost 11 bases and J lost 4 bases. In germline, CDR1 is MNHEY, CDR2 SVGEGT. The CDR3 sequence: CAVRTSGIPDTQYF. The CDR3 DNA sequence: TGTGCCGTCCGGACTAGCGGGATTCCAGATACGCAGTATTTT.

This clonotype was counted at least ten times. This chain connects TRBV4-1 to TRBJ1-6; tentative D call: TRBD1 (5 bases). V lost 1 base, J lost 8 bases, and 15 bases lay in between. Germline V gives CDR1 MGHRA, CDR2 YSYEKL. The CDR3 extends over 16 amino acids. The CDR3 nucleotides read TGCGCCAGCAGCCAAGCCTCGGGGGTGCTCTATTCACCCCTCCACTTT. It is translated as CASSQASGVLYSPLHF.

This clonotype was seen at least ten times. J is TRBJ1-5 and V is TRBV21-1; the table names TRBD1, a call not compared with the DNA. TRBV21-1 is assigned pseudogene status. This CDR3 comprises 15 residues. CDR3 residues: CASSPPGVSNQPQHF. DNA for the CDR3: TGTGCCAGCAGCCCCCCGGGGGTAAGCAATCAGCCCCAGCATTTT.

This clonotype was counted many times. The chain combines TRBV9 with TRBJ2-5; D unresolved. The length of the CDR3 is 14 residues. CDR1 is SGDLS, CDR2 YYNGEE, per germline. The V end lost 3 bases, the J end lost 0 bases, and 9 bases lay between the germline ends. The CDR3, as DNA: TGTGCCAGCAGCGACGGAGCATACCAAGAGACCCAGTACTTC. Residues: CASSDGAYQETQYF.

This chain links TRBV5-1 with TRBJ2-1; 9 nucleotides line up with TRBD2. The J segment lost 5 bases and the V segment lost 2 bases, leaving 2 bases of the junction unmatched. The germline V gene encodes CDR1 SGHRS and CDR2 YFSETQ. The CDR3 sequence is 14 residues long. CDR3 bases: TGCGCCAGCAGCTTTAGCGGGAGAAACAATGAGCAGTTCTTC. Its protein is CASSFSGRNNEQFF.

This clonotype showed up just a few times. V and J are TRBV7-9 and TRBJ1-1; no clear D. Germline values: CDR1 SEHNR, CDR2 FQNEAQ (reference sequence). This CDR3 comprises 19 residues. With 3 bases removed from V and 6 bases from J, the gap between germline ends came to 29 bases. For the CDR3, the DNA is TGTGCCAGCAGCTTCTTATTAGGGCAGAACAAAAACGCGGGCGCTGAAGCTTTCTTT. It encodes CASSFLLGQNKNAGAEAFF.

This clonotype was recorded many times. CDR3 residues: CASGTGTYEQYF. DNA of the CDR3: TGTGCCAGCGGGACAGGAACCTACGAGCAGTACTTC. The chain uses TRBV7-9 and TRBJ2-7; 8 nucleotides align to TRBD1. This CDR3 spans 12 amino acids. In germline, CDR1 is SEHNR, CDR2 FQNEAQ (reference sequence). V was pared by 8 bases and J by 2 bases, with 2 bases of the junction left unmatched.

This clonotype was observed at least ten times. The chain joins TRBV6-1 to TRBJ2-3; tentative D call: TRBD1 (6 bases). V dropped 4 bases and J dropped 6 bases, with 11 bases sitting between them. CDR1 and CDR2 (germline): MNHNS, SASEGT. The CDR3 runs 13 residues. CDR3 protein: CASSGQGTDTQYF. The CDR3 bases are TGTGCCAGCAGTGGCCAGGGGACCGATACGCAGTATTTT.

This clonotype has ten or more counts. CDR3 nucleotide sequence: TGTGCCAGCAGTTTAAATCCAGGGAACACTGAAGCTTTCTTT. Amino acids: CASSLNPGNTEAFF. This chain joins TRBV28 and TRBJ1-1; D is ambiguous. The CDR3 has 14 residues. The germline V and J ends were trimmed by 2 bases and 1 base, with 8 bases remaining between them. CDR1 is MDHEN and CDR2 is SYDVKM in the germline V gene.

The V call is TRBV6-5, the J call TRBJ2-4; D is ambiguous. The germline V gene has CDR1 MNHEY and CDR2 SVGAGI. This CDR3 region has 11 residues. V lost 6 bases to trimming and J lost 7 bases, with 7 bases between them. CDR3 sequence reads: CASSNQNIQYF. In nucleotides, the CDR3 is TGTGCCAGCAGCAACCAGAACATTCAGTACTTC.

This clonotype was observed at least ten times. The chain carries TRBV29-1 and TRBJ2-1; D possibly uses TRBD1 or TRBD2 (5 bases each). The CDR3 covers 13 residues. Trimming stripped 4 bases from V and 3 bases from J, with 10 bases between. CDR1 and CDR2 (germline): SQVTM, ANQGSEA. The CDR3 nucleotides read TGCAGCGTTGGGGGACGGGACTACAATGAGCAGTTCTTC. Residues: CSVGGRDYNEQFF.